This T cell receptor (beta chain) was obtained from a study of cytomegalovirus exposure and HLA in healthy donors. Regarding the study as a whole: A later analysis appeared to link common viral pathogens to several of the most significant clusters. In a later analysis, HLA-associated TCR beta chains were more clonally expanded than equally common others. The classifier reportedly diagnosed cytomegalovirus status with high sensitivity and specificity. Most likely, a cluster of highly shared sequence variants arose as a sequencing artifact.

Remarks on this clone: No antigen is known for it.

Germline assignment: CDR1 MNHEY and CDR2 SMNVEV (reference sequence). This CDR3 has 11 residues. V shed 5 bases and J shed 6 bases, with 8 bases lying between them. Researchers ran the PCR with 60 Vbeta and 13 Jbeta primers. Only in-frame clones appear in the TCRdb table, and some are missing; sequencing was by immunoSEQ multiplex PCR. This sample has about 120,000 clones, with 80% found just once. The sample consisted of PBMCs. The rearrangement links TRBV27 to TRBJ2-7; D is undetermined. The clonotype was recovered from a man aged 30-40 years in good health and CMV-seronegative. The CDR3 reads CASSINGEQYF. The DNA for the CDR3 is TGTGCCAGCAGTATCAACGGCGAGCAGTACTTC.